The clone carrying this T cell receptor beta chain has only a few counts. Its matching antigen is unknown. The donors gave bone marrow, and they were healthy. PCR used 60 Vbeta primers and 13 Jbeta primers. Here immunoSEQ multiplex PCR was the method, and the copy in TCRdb shows in-frame clones only, minus some. The sample comprises about 120,000 clones, 70% to 85% of which are singletons, and approximately 11% rests with the top ten. The data belong to a study of cytomegalovirus exposure and HLA in healthy donors. Study-wide background: Among the 300 to 450 genotyped donors, approximately 81% were placed in the Caucasian-associated ancestry cluster.

Study results and limitations: Other equally common chains were less clonally expanded than HLA-associated TCR beta chains, a later analysis showed.

This receptor was identified in a middle-aged man in good health and CMV-seropositive. Material: PBMCs.

This chain's CDR3 is CASSPPGGSNTEAFF. CDR3 coding DNA: TGTGCCAGCAGCCCCCCAGGCGGGTCGAACACTGAAGCTTTCTTT. V is TRBV5-4 and J is TRBJ1-1; D not certain. Deletions cut 4 bases from V and 1 base from J, with 14 bases between. Germline V gives CDR1 SGHNT, CDR2 YYREEE (reference sequence). The CDR3 is 15 residues long.